The rows below give T cell receptor beta chains drawn from one sample of a study of blood T cell repertoires in COVID-19. Generated by immunoSEQ multiplex PCR, the TCRdb table keeps only in-frame clones and is missing some. The data show just under 65,000 clones, around 80% seen once. Sequencing was performed on peripheral blood. The receptors here all came from a human donor in a cohort sampled during active COVID-19. CDR3s include the opening cysteine and the closing phenylalanine or tryptophan. The order of the fields is V gene, J gene, D gene, clone size, CDR3 protein, CDR3 DNA. A D gene is named only where the DNA matches it firmly. Only part of the rows carry a size: once, few, many, or a class if the clone is expanded.

v_call: TRBV7-9
j_call: TRBJ1-2
d_call: TRBD1
clone_size: medium-sized
cdr3_aa: CASSFPGQSVRYTF
cdr3_nt: TGTGCCAGCAGCTTTCCGGGACAGAGCGTTCGCTACACCTTC

v_call: TRBV19
j_call: TRBJ1-5
d_call: .
clone_size: .
cdr3_aa: CASSMGRNSNQPQHF
cdr3_nt: TGTGCCAGTAGTATGGGGCGGAATAGCAATCAGCCCCAGCATTTT

v_call: TRBV9
j_call: TRBJ2-5
d_call: TRBD2
clone_size: .
cdr3_aa: CASSVDPSGGVQETQYF
cdr3_nt: TGTGCCAGCAGCGTAGACCCTAGCGGGGGGGTACAAGAGACCCAGTACTTC

v_call: TRBV9
j_call: TRBJ2-2
d_call: .
clone_size: .
cdr3_aa: CASSASRPDILNTGELFF
cdr3_nt: TGTGCCAGCAGCGCATCCCGTCCTGACATTCTGAACACCGGGGAGCTGTTTTTT

v_call: TRBV2
j_call: TRBJ2-5
d_call: TRBD1
clone_size: .
cdr3_aa: CASRADRGRQETQYF
cdr3_nt: TGTGCCAGCAGGGCTGACAGGGGTAGGCAAGAGACCCAGTACTTC

v_call: TRBV11-2
j_call: TRBJ2-3
d_call: TRBD1
clone_size: .
cdr3_aa: CASSLGNRGLDTQYF
cdr3_nt: TGTGCCAGCAGCTTAGGGAACAGGGGTTTAGATACGCAGTATTTT

v_call: TRBV28
j_call: TRBJ2-5
d_call: TRBD2
clone_size: .
cdr3_aa: CASRGSGDGTQYF
cdr3_nt: TGTGCCAGCAGGGGTAGCGGGGACGGGACCCAGTACTTC

v_call: TRBV3-1/TRBV3-2
j_call: TRBJ1-3
d_call: .
clone_size: .
cdr3_aa: CASSQGGRGNTIYF
cdr3_nt: TGTGCCAGCAGCCAAGGAGGGAGGGGAAACACCATATATTTT

v_call: TRBV30
j_call: TRBJ1-2
d_call: .
clone_size: .
cdr3_aa: CAWTSQGNYGYTF
cdr3_nt: TGTGCCTGGACCTCGCAGGGGAACTATGGCTACACCTTC

v_call: TRBV5-6
j_call: TRBJ1-6
d_call: TRBD1
clone_size: .
cdr3_aa: CASSSRTGGSDNSPLHF
cdr3_nt: TGTGCCAGCAGCTCACGGACAGGGGGATCTGATAATTCACCCCTCCACTTT

v_call: TRBV19
j_call: TRBJ1-1
d_call: .
clone_size: .
cdr3_aa: CASSTAWASTEAFF
cdr3_nt: TGTGCCAGTAGTACAGCTTGGGCCAGCACTGAAGCTTTCTTT

v_call: TRBV30
j_call: TRBJ1-6
d_call: .
clone_size: few
cdr3_aa: CAFEGKSAQTYNSPLHF
cdr3_nt: TGTGCCTTTGAGGGAAAATCCGCTCAGACCTATAATTCACCCCTCCACTTT

v_call: TRBV7-9
j_call: TRBJ2-2
d_call: .
clone_size: .
cdr3_aa: CASSLAGSTGELFF
cdr3_nt: TGTGCCAGCAGCCTCGCAGGGTCGACCGGGGAGCTGTTTTTT

v_call: TRBV7-2
j_call: TRBJ2-5
d_call: .
clone_size: .
cdr3_aa: CASSLFASVETQYF
cdr3_nt: TGTGCCAGCAGCTTATTCGCTTCGGTAGAGACCCAGTACTTC

v_call: TRBV24-1
j_call: TRBJ2-2
d_call: .
clone_size: many
cdr3_aa: CATSPFAGTGELFF
cdr3_nt: TGTGCCACCAGTCCGTTTGCGGGGACCGGGGAGCTGTTTTTT

v_call: TRBV9
j_call: TRBJ2-1
d_call: .
clone_size: .
cdr3_aa: CASSVGLNEQFF
cdr3_nt: TGTGCCAGCAGCGTAGGGCTGAATGAGCAGTTCTTC

v_call: TRBV6-6
j_call: TRBJ1-3
d_call: TRBD1
clone_size: .
cdr3_aa: CASRDRGSRNTIYF
cdr3_nt: TGTGCCAGCCGAGACAGGGGTTCTCGTAACACCATATATTTT

v_call: TRBV5-6
j_call: TRBJ2-3
d_call: .
clone_size: .
cdr3_aa: CASSLRRSDTQYF
cdr3_nt: TGTGCCAGCAGCTTGAGGCGGTCCGATACGCAGTATTTT

v_call: TRBV12-3/TRBV12-4
j_call: TRBJ1-2
d_call: TRBD1
clone_size: .
cdr3_aa: CASSLDRVYGYTF
cdr3_nt: TGTGCCAGCAGTTTGGACAGGGTTTATGGCTACACCTTC

v_call: TRBV11-2
j_call: TRBJ2-5
d_call: .
clone_size: once
cdr3_aa: CASSLQQTVSETQYF
cdr3_nt: TGTGCCAGCAGCTTACAACAGACGGTTTCAGAGACCCAGTACTTC

v_call: TRBV7-2
j_call: TRBJ1-5
d_call: .
clone_size: once
cdr3_aa: CASKSVGGGLGNQPQHF
cdr3_nt: TGTGCCAGCAAATCGGTCGGGGGAGGGTTAGGCAATCAGCCCCAGCATTTT

v_call: TRBV11-2
j_call: TRBJ2-2
d_call: TRBD2
clone_size: .
cdr3_aa: CASSRTSGGSGTGELFF
cdr3_nt: TGTGCCAGCAGCCGGACTAGCGGGGGGTCAGGCACCGGGGAGCTGTTTTTT

v_call: TRBV9
j_call: TRBJ2-1
d_call: TRBD2
clone_size: .
cdr3_aa: CASSVDGLASHEQFF
cdr3_nt: TGTGCCAGCAGCGTAGATGGACTAGCCTCCCATGAGCAGTTCTTC

v_call: TRBV19
j_call: TRBJ2-6
d_call: TRBD1
clone_size: .
cdr3_aa: CASSDLQGTGANVLTF
cdr3_nt: TGTGCCAGTAGTGACCTACAGGGGACTGGGGCCAACGTCCTGACTTTC

v_call: TRBV7-6
j_call: TRBJ2-5
d_call: TRBD2
clone_size: .
cdr3_aa: CASSLAGGGGIGETQYF
cdr3_nt: TGTGCCAGCAGCCTAGCGGGGGGCGGGGGAATAGGAGAGACCCAGTACTTC

v_call: TRBV9
j_call: TRBJ2-3
d_call: .
clone_size: few
cdr3_aa: CASSVEGGHSTDTQYF
cdr3_nt: TGTGCCAGCAGCGTAGAGGGGGGGCATAGTACAGATACGCAGTATTTT

v_call: TRBV28
j_call: TRBJ1-4
d_call: .
clone_size: once
cdr3_aa: CASVNTGSEKLFF
cdr3_nt: TGTGCCAGCGTAAATACAGGGAGTGAAAAACTGTTTTTT

v_call: TRBV6-1
j_call: TRBJ2-1
d_call: TRBD1
clone_size: .
cdr3_aa: CASSESRGREQFF
cdr3_nt: TGTGCCAGCAGTGAATCCAGGGGGCGGGAGCAGTTCTTC

v_call: TRBV6-5
j_call: TRBJ1-5
d_call: .
clone_size: .
cdr3_aa: CASTQGVGGNQPQHF
cdr3_nt: TGTGCCAGCACCCAAGGGGTCGGTGGAAATCAGCCCCAGCATTTT

v_call: TRBV6-5
j_call: TRBJ1-1
d_call: .
clone_size: .
cdr3_aa: CASSQQNTEAFF
cdr3_nt: TGTGCCAGCAGTCAACAGAACACTGAAGCTTTCTTT

v_call: TRBV7-9
j_call: TRBJ2-7
d_call: .
clone_size: .
cdr3_aa: CASSLDGGSYEQYF
cdr3_nt: TGTGCCAGCAGCTTAGATGGGGGCAGTTACGAGCAGTACTTC

v_call: TRBV3-1/TRBV3-2
j_call: TRBJ1-2
d_call: TRBD1
clone_size: few
cdr3_aa: CASSQLDRTNYGYTF
cdr3_nt: TGTGCCAGCAGCCAATTGGACAGGACCAACTATGGCTACACCTTC

v_call: TRBV4-3
j_call: TRBJ2-4
d_call: .
clone_size: medium-sized
cdr3_aa: CASSPYGGDKNIQYF
cdr3_nt: TGCGCCAGCAGCCCATACGGAGGTGACAAAAACATTCAGTACTTC

v_call: TRBV6-2/TRBV6-3
j_call: TRBJ2-7
d_call: TRBD1
clone_size: .
cdr3_aa: CASSFPRDRVDHEQYF
cdr3_nt: TGTGCCAGCAGTTTTCCCCGGGACAGGGTGGATCACGAGCAGTACTTC

v_call: TRBV29-1
j_call: TRBJ1-2
d_call: .
clone_size: .
cdr3_aa: CSVPTGNYGYTF
cdr3_nt: TGCAGCGTCCCGACAGGAAACTATGGCTACACCTTC

v_call: TRBV25-1
j_call: TRBJ2-2
d_call: .
clone_size: .
cdr3_aa: CASSPVDSTGELFF
cdr3_nt: TGTGCCAGCAGTCCCGTTGACAGCACCGGGGAGCTGTTTTTT

v_call: TRBV5-1
j_call: TRBJ2-2
d_call: TRBD2
clone_size: .
cdr3_aa: CASSSILAGATGELFF
cdr3_nt: TGCGCCAGCAGCTCCATACTAGCGGGGGCCACCGGGGAGCTGTTTTTT

v_call: TRBV9
j_call: TRBJ2-3
d_call: .
clone_size: .
cdr3_aa: CASSVGHFTDTQYF
cdr3_nt: TGTGCCAGCAGCGTAGGACATTTCACAGATACGCAGTATTTT

v_call: TRBV5-6
j_call: TRBJ2-3
d_call: .
clone_size: once
cdr3_aa: CASSLGLSTDTQYF
cdr3_nt: TGTGCCAGCAGCTTGGGTCTCAGCACAGATACGCAGTATTTT

v_call: TRBV30
j_call: TRBJ2-5
d_call: TRBD2
clone_size: .
cdr3_aa: CASNLGGLQETQYF
cdr3_nt: TGTGCCTCCAACCTCGGGGGGTTGCAAGAGACCCAGTACTTC

v_call: TRBV3-1/TRBV3-2
j_call: TRBJ2-1
d_call: TRBD2
clone_size: .
cdr3_aa: CADGTSLDEQFF
cdr3_nt: TGTGCCGACGGGACTAGCTTAGATGAGCAGTTCTTC

v_call: TRBV28
j_call: TRBJ2-3
d_call: TRBD2
clone_size: few
cdr3_aa: CASSPGLAGGTDTQYF
cdr3_nt: TGTGCCAGCAGCCCGGGACTAGCGGGGGGAACAGATACGCAGTATTTT

v_call: TRBV15
j_call: TRBJ1-6
d_call: .
clone_size: .
cdr3_aa: CATSSRTVDNSPLHF
cdr3_nt: TGTGCCACCAGCAGTCGGACAGTTGATAATTCACCCCTCCACTTT

v_call: TRBV18
j_call: TRBJ2-7
d_call: .
clone_size: few
cdr3_aa: CASSREVSGEQYF
cdr3_nt: TGTGCCAGCTCCCGCGAAGTGAGTGGCGAGCAGTACTTC

v_call: TRBV5-4
j_call: TRBJ2-5
d_call: TRBD2
clone_size: .
cdr3_aa: CASSAGTSGVQETQYF
cdr3_nt: TGTGCCAGCAGCGCCGGGACTAGCGGGGTCCAAGAGACCCAGTACTTC

v_call: TRBV6-6
j_call: TRBJ2-7
d_call: TRBD1
clone_size: .
cdr3_aa: CASSPSTGNYEQYF
cdr3_nt: TGTGCCAGCAGCCCGTCGACAGGGAACTACGAGCAGTACTTC